This TCR beta chain was recorded in a study of blood T cell repertoires in COVID-19. Study summary: Spain, Italy and the United States supplied samples that represented acute and convalescent COVID-19. The cDNA or gDNA used as material had been derived from T cells, B-cell-depleted T cells, or PBMCs.

In germline, CDR1 is LGHDT, CDR2 YNNKEL (reference sequence). The CDR3 sequence is 15 residues long. The V segment lost 3 bases and the J segment 4 bases; nucleotides outside the gene matches: 4. The table came from immunoSEQ multiplex PCR; TCRdb's copy has only in-frame clones and leaves some out. In the table there are 100,000 to 150,000 clones, around 77% of which are singletons. This clonotype was sampled from a human donor in a cohort sampled during active COVID-19. Sequencing was performed on peripheral blood. The chain joins TRBV3-1 (or the pseudogene TRBV3-2) to TRBJ1-3, with 9 bases fitting TRBD1. The CDR3 region has the DNA TGTGCCAGCAGCCACGATGGGACAGGGGGAAACACCATATATTTT. Amino acids: CASSHDGTGGNTIYF.